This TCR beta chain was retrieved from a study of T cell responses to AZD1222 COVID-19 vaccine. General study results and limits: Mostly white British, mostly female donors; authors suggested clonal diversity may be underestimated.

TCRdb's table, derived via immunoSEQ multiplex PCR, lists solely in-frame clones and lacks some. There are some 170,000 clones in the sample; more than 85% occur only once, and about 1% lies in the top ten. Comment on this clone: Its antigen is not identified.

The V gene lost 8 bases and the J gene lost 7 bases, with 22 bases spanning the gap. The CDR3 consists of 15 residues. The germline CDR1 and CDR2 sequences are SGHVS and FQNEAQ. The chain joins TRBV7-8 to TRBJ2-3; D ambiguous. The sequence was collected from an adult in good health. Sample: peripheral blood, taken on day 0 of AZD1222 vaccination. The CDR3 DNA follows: TGTGCCAGCCGCGTCGAGGCTAGTCAGAGCTATACGCAGTATTTT. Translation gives CASRVEASQSYTQYF.